Following are 20 T cell receptor beta chains from one sample sequenced in a study of molecular identifiers for immune sequencing clone quantification. TCRdb used MiXCR to reprocess the PCR reads, holding one entry per CDR3 protein. Of about 35,000 distinct CDR3 sequences in the sample, less than 20% are singletons; the top ten hold more than 6.5%. Sequenced material: naive CD8+ T cells from blood, with Jurkat cell RNA spiked in. As for subset: FACS-sorted CD8+CD4-CCR7+CD45RA+ naive T cells. These receptors were obtained from a human donor in good health. Some libraries in this study had Jurkat cell RNA spiked in.

The table lists this clonotype with a few counts. A much larger clone differs from this one at a single base, so this may be a read error. The J gene is TRBJ1-4, the V gene TRBV4-2; 8 bases are a match to TRBD1. Germline assignment: CDR1 LGHNA and CDR2 YNFKEQ. This CDR3 has 15 amino acids. The CDR3 region has the DNA TGTGCCAGCAACCAAGAGGACAGGGATAATGAAAAACTGTTTTTT. It specifies CASNQEDRDNEKLFF.

This chain uses TRBV7-2 with TRBJ2-7; 9 bases map to TRBD2. This CDR3 contains 14 residues. The germline CDR1 and CDR2 sequences are SGHTA and FQGNSA. V dropped 4 bases and J dropped 3; count of bases not matched to a gene: 4. The DNA of the CDR3 is TGTGCCAGCAGCTCCGGGACTAGCTTCTACGAGCAGTACTTC. It specifies CASSSGTSFYEQYF.

This clonotype was seen many times. The chain joins TRBV19 to TRBJ2-3, with TRBD2 matching 7 bases. CDR1 LNHDA and CDR2 SQIVND come from the germline V gene (reference sequence). CDR3 length: 15 amino acids. Trimming at V came to 5 bases and at J to 2 bases, leaving 7 bases not matched to a gene. The CDR3 DNA follows: TGTGCCAGTAGTCTTCAGCGGGGAAACACAGATACGCAGTATTTT. Protein product: CASSLQRGNTDTQYF. The whole variable domain, remainder taken from reference TRBV19 and TRBJ2-3, is DGGITQSPKYLFRKEGQNVTLSCEQNLNHDAMYWYRQDPGQGLRLIYYSQIVNDFQKGDIAEGYSVSREKKESFPLTVTSAQKNPTAFYLCASSLQRGNTDTQYFGPGTRLTVL.

This clonotype was found many times. The V call is TRBV29-1, the J call TRBJ1-2, with D unresolved. V lost 4 bases and J 0 bases, leaving 9 bases between the germline ends. The CDR3 length is 13 residues. In germline, CDR1 is SQVTM, CDR2 ANQGSEA. The CDR3 DNA follows: TGCAGCGTTGCTAATCTAGCTAACTATGGCTACACCTTC. It is translated as CSVANLANYGYTF.

This clonotype was recorded many times. Mismatch with germline at one junction end may stem from a read error. This sequence joins TRBV9 and TRBJ2-7; D unclear. Germline loops: CDR1 SGDLS, CDR2 YYNGEE. The CDR3 has 13 residues. The CDR3 region has the DNA TGTGCCAGCAGCGGCCCTACTGGACGAAACACGGACTTC. As protein: CASSGPTGRNTDF.

About this clonotype itself: A much larger clone lies one base from this, so it may be a read error. This chain joins TRBV2 and TRBJ2-6; the D gene is possibly TRBD1 (5 bases). CDR1 is SNHLY and CDR2 is FYNNEI in the germline V gene. CDR3 length: 12 amino acids. The CDR3: CASRAGANVPTF. Written as DNA, the CDR3 is TGTGCCAGCCGGGCTGGGGCCAACGTCCCGACTTTC.

In this sample, this clonotype turned up many times. CDR3 coding DNA: TGTGCCAGCAGATCACAGAACACTGAAGCTTTCTTT. As protein: CASRSQNTEAFF. J is TRBJ1-1 and V is TRBV7-9; D is undetermined. This CDR3 is built from 12 residues. V lost 6 bases and J lost 1, with 6 bases in between. CDR1 and CDR2 from the germline V gene are SEHNR and FQNEAQ (reference sequence).

This clonotype is judged medium-sized (0.01 to 0.1%). The V gene is TRBV10-2, the J gene TRBJ2-7; 8 bases line up with TRBD1. The germline V gene encodes CDR1 WSHSY and CDR2 SAAADI. V shed 6 bases and J 3 bases; nucleotides not matched to a gene: 4. The CDR3 extends over 13 amino acids. The CDR3 loop reads CASSLGQGYEQYF. DNA of the CDR3: TGCGCCAGCAGCCTCGGACAGGGCTACGAGCAGTACTTC.

Worth noting for this clonotype: At one of its ends the junction is not consistent with the germline gene, which may arise from a read error. The rearrangement links TRBV4-2 to TRBJ2-3; D is uncertain. The germline gives CDR1 LGHNA, CDR2 YNFKEQ. CDR3 size: 15 residues. CDR3 coding DNA: TGTGCCGGCAGCCAAGAGTTCCTGAGCACAGATACGCAGTATTTT. This gives the protein CAGSQEFLSTDTQYF.

Many counts were recorded for this clonotype. V and J are TRBV10-3 and TRBJ2-7, with 7 nucleotides matching TRBD1. The CDR3 is 13 amino acids. Germline loops: CDR1 ENHRY, CDR2 SYGVKD. Trimming removed 8 bases from V and 2 bases from J; junction bases left unmatched: 6. The CDR3 DNA reads TGTGCCATCTCACCGACAGGGACCTACGAGCAGTACTTC. It specifies CAISPTGTYEQYF.

V gene TRBV5-5 combines with J gene TRBJ2-1, with D perhaps assigned TRBD1 or TRBD2 (5 bases each). Per germline, CDR1 SGHKS and CDR2 YYEKEE (reference sequence). This CDR3 spans 16 amino acids. Trimming removed 2 bases at V and 3 bases at J, with 15 bases between. CDR3 residues: CASSLFRESFYNEQFF. The CDR3 DNA is TGTGCCAGCAGCTTATTCAGGGAGAGCTTCTACAATGAGCAGTTCTTC.

In regard to this clonotype: One base away lies a much larger clone, so this may be a sequencing read error. V gene TRBV13 combines with J gene TRBJ2-5; 9 nucleotides line up with TRBD2. The CDR3 spans 16 residues. Germline CDR1 is PRHDT and CDR2 is FYEKMQ (reference sequence). Here the CDR3 reads CASSLGLSGRRETRYF. CDR3 DNA: TGTGCCAGCAGCTTAGGCCTAAGCGGGAGGAGGGAGACCCGGTACTTC.

About this clonotype itself: Because it lacks the conserved phenylalanine or tryptophan at the end, this CDR3 is likely a read error. This chain connects TRBV9 to TRBJ2-7; 7 bases map to TRBD1. Germline CDR1 reads SGDLS; CDR2 reads YYNGEE. Losses at the gene ends were 3 bases for V and 3 bases for J; bases not matched to a gene: 9. CDR3 length: 15 amino acids. The CDR3 here is CASSEGYRGGYEQYP. CDR3 bases: TGTGCCAGCAGCGAAGGATACAGGGGCGGCTACGAGCAGTACCCC.

The table lists this clonotype with many counts. The rearrangement links TRBV4-3 to TRBJ2-2, with 7 positions matching TRBD2. V was pared by 0 bases and J by 9 bases, with 10 bases of the junction left unmatched. The CDR3 runs 16 residues. Germline assignment: CDR1 LGHNA and CDR2 YSLEER. In DNA form, the CDR3 reads TGCGCCAGCAGCCAAGATATAACTAGCGATAACCGGGAGCTGTTTTTT. Translated, it gives CASSQDITSDNRELFF.

The chain joins TRBV7-8 to TRBJ2-1; the match to TRBD1 covers 8 bases. Per the germline V gene, CDR1 is SGHVS and CDR2 is FQNEAQ. V shed 4 bases, J shed 10 bases, and the junction held 15 bases outside the gene matches. The CDR3 spans 16 residues. DNA of the CDR3: TGTGCCAGCAGCTCAGGTGTGCCACAGGGGGGTTACGAGCAGTTCTTC. The encoded protein is CASSSGVPQGGYEQFF.

The chain is built from TRBV15 and TRBJ2-7; tentative D call: TRBD1 (6 bases). Germline V gene data show CDR1 as LNHNV and CDR2 as YYDKDF (reference sequence). The ends were cut back, 4 bases at V and 0 bases at J, with 16 bases in the middle. CDR3 length: 16 residues. The CDR3 DNA sequence: TGTGCCACCAGCAACTCGACAGGACCCAGCTCCTACGAGCAGTACTTC. Amino acid sequence: CATSNSTGPSSYEQYF.

This clonotype has ten or more counts. In nucleotides, the CDR3 is TGCGCCAGCAGCTTGGCTGGGGTCGCCGGGGAGCTGTTTTTT. It translates to CASSLAGVAGELFF. The rearrangement joins TRBV5-1 to TRBJ2-2, with D uncertain. CDR3 length: 14 residues. V was clipped by 0 bases and J by 6 bases, with 9 bases between them. Germline V CDR1 and CDR2: SGHRS, YFSETQ.

This clonotype was recorded at least ten times. The genes are TRBV14 and TRBJ2-1; D is ambiguous. Per the germline V gene, CDR1 is SGHDN and CDR2 is FVKESK. This CDR3 contains 12 residues. V dropped 5 bases and J dropped 8 bases, with 10 bases sitting between them. The CDR3 bases are TGTGCCAGCAGCGTCAGGTTGCATGAGCAGTTCTTC. Translating gives CASSVRLHEQFF.

This clonotype was counted at least ten times. The chain is built from TRBV12-3 or TRBV12-4 and TRBJ1-4; the D is unclear. V lost 8 bases and J 7 bases, leaving 8 bases between the germline ends. This CDR3 has 11 amino acids. Here the CDR3 reads CASGGSEKLFF. The DNA for the CDR3 is TGTGCCAGCGGCGGGTCTGAAAAACTGTTTTTT.

On this clonotype itself: A much larger clonotype is one base distant, so this may be a read error. The genes are TRBV19 and TRBJ1-2, with D possibly being TRBD1 (6 bases). Germline V gives CDR1 LNHDA, CDR2 SQIVND (reference sequence). The CDR3 extends over 16 amino acids. The ends were cut back, 5 bases at V and 5 bases at J, with 21 bases in the middle. The CDR3 spells CASSFRGEATKYGYTF. The CDR3 DNA sequence: TGTGCCAGTAGTTTCAGGGGCGAAGCCACAAAATATGGCTACACCTTC.